Sequencing of this TCR beta chain was carried out in a study of blood T cells in healthy people across ages. For the second PCR, which ran for about 6 to 11 cycles, a sample-barcoded 5' primer and a J-beta primer mix were used. Each of the samples gave a minimum of 2.5 million paired-end reads that contained CDR3. TCRdb re-called the 5' RACE reads with MiXCR, one entry per CDR3 protein. Here the sample spans under 800,000 distinct CDR3 sequences, about 21% being singletons. Collection of 8.5 to 10 milliliters of peripheral blood was performed for each donor. The CDR3 extends over 17 amino acids. The V end was cut by 4 bases, the J end by 1 base, with 19 bases between. From germline, CDR1 is SGDLS and CDR2 YYNGEE.

This clonotype was sampled from a man aged 70-80 years in good health. Sequenced material: blood. The gene calls are TRBV9 and TRBJ2-3; D is possibly TRBD1 (6 bases). The CDR3 sequence is CASSKTGQPRGTDTQYF. In DNA form, the CDR3 reads TGTGCCAGCAGCAAAACAGGACAGCCAAGGGGCACAGATACGCAGTATTTT.